This TCR beta chain was sequenced in a study of a mutant IDH1 vaccine in newly diagnosed glioma (dated by TCRdb to about 2021). Context from the whole study: Across visits V03 through V10, patients got a total of eight vaccinations, given in weeks 1, 3, 5, 7, 11, 15, 19 and 23. In the chemotherapy-containing groups, vaccination started alongside temozolomide cycles, whereas in patients who had radiotherapy alone it started 4-6 weeks after radiotherapy. Of the roughly 32 patients who were treated, about 62% were male and roughly 38% were female, and the mean age was about 40 years. Prior to enrollment, patients had been given standard therapy consisting of radiotherapy alone, temozolomide alone, or radiochemotherapy with temozolomide, with the combination given to most patients. Peripheral blood was drawn at six visits: V03 (baseline), V05, V07, V10, V12 and V13. For exploratory analyses, 25 to 30 treated patients had longitudinal TCRB deep sequencing done wherever samples were available. On the study overall, not on this receptor specifically: Vaccine-induced immune responses across multiple MHC alleles were detected in 93.3% of patients. It was noted by the authors that analyses of patient blood samples could not be reproduced owing to sample limitations. Selection of PBMC samples for TCRB deep sequencing was based on availability. Pseudoprogression appeared unrelated to alterations in the top peripheral T cell clonotypes detected by TCRB sequencing.

The sample's time point label, decoded: week 5, during vaccination. A 20-mer mutant IDH1 peptide at 300 micrograms in Montanide made up each vaccine dose, which was injected subcutaneously together with topical imiquimod. The donors had newly diagnosed IDH1-mutant astrocytomas of WHO grade 3 or 4 that showed loss of nuclear ATRX. The samples were drawn from NOA16, a multicentre, single-arm, open-label phase I trial in Germany that tested a mutant IDH1 peptide vaccine in humans for the first time. The DNeasy Blood and Tissue Kit was used to extract genomic DNA from EDTA blood for TCRB sequencing. Concerning this clone itself: The antigen this receptor binds is unknown. The record has no base qualities; no much larger clone is one base away.

Libraries came from the immunoSEQ multiplex PCR assay. The hsTCRB Kit was used according to the manufacturer's protocol to amplify rearranged TCR beta chain sequences. An Illumina MiSeq was used to sequence the TCRB libraries. In the original analysis: Demultiplexing, trimming and gene mapping were performed with the kit vendor's proprietary platform. This is the immuneACCESS table as TCRdb keeps it, with only in-frame sequences that have V and J called. A part of the clones is gone; compared with another copy, unresolved V genes explain less than half, and the rest is unexplained. D and trimming were read from the DNA, whereas the V and J calls and clone size are those reported in that table. The sample contains around 50,000 clones, more than 80% of them found a single time. The ten largest clones add up to roughly 5% of the sample. From the cysteine through the phenylalanine, the CDR3 covers 16 amino acids. Only the CDR3 part of the read is kept: 48 bases, read in frame from the first base. V ends up 2 bases short and J 0 bases short, with an unmatched junction base count of 0. For CDR1 and CDR2, the germline V gene (reference sequence) lists MNHEY and SMNVEV.

The rearranged segments are TRBV27 and TRBJ2-7; TRBD2 aligns with 14 central bases. The source was PBMCs, collected from a glioma patient whose treatment included an IDH1 peptide vaccine. The origin of this receptor is a woman in her thirties or forties with glioma. The CDR3 has the sequence CASSLGTSGSSYEQYF. The DNA is as follows: TGTGCCAGCAGTTTAGGGACTAGCGGGAGCTCCTACGAGCAGTACTTC.